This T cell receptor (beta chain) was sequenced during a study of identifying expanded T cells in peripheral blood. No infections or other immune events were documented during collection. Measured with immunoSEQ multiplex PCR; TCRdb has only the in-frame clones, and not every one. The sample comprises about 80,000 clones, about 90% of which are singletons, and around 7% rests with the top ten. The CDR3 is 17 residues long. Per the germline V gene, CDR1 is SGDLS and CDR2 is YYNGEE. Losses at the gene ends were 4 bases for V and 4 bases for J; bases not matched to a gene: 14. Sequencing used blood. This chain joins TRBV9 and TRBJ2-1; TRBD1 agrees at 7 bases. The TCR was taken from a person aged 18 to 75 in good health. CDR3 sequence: CASSKQQGWVNYNEQFF. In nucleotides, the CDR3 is TGTGCCAGCAGCAAACAACAGGGGTGGGTCAATTACAATGAGCAGTTCTTC.